The clone carrying this T cell receptor (beta chain) has a count of ten or more. Antigen unknown. Germline values: CDR1 MGHRA, CDR2 YSYEKL. V was clipped by 0 bases and J by 0 bases; unmatched bases: 8. CDR3 length: 17 residues. This sample stems from a study of T-cell reconstitution after alpha-beta-depleted transplantation in children. Findings and limits, study-wide: One year post-transplant, T-cell counts and diversity were largely derived from T cells produced anew. Reportedly, roughly two months post-transplant, alpha-beta T cells arose from several hundred expanded graft clones. Diversity of TCRbeta at day 60 was high in some patients, arising from surviving recipient T cells and thymic progenitors.

Unique molecular identifiers were incorporated during preparation of the TCRbeta library. A single record per CDR3 protein comes from TCRdb applying MiXCR to the PCR reads. Here the sample spans 480,000 or so distinct CDR3 sequences, more than 9% being singletons. The clonotype originates from a child between 2 and 9 years old with inherited bone marrow failure, due to receive a stem cell transplant. This specimen was PBMCs, taken before TCRalphabeta/CD19-depleted stem cell transplant. The chain is built from TRBV4-1 and TRBJ2-7, with 7 bases fitting TRBD2. The CDR3 sequence: CASSQDPGGILSYEQYF. CDR3 in DNA: TGCGCCAGCAGCCAAGATCCGGGGGGAATCCTCTCCTACGAGCAGTACTTC.